One sample yielded the 31 T cell receptor beta chains listed below, sequenced in a study of blood T cell repertoires in COVID-19. TCRdb's table, derived via immunoSEQ multiplex PCR, lists solely in-frame clones and lacks some. Of approximately 170,000 clones detected, 88% appear once; the ten largest clones hold roughly 1.9%. Material: peripheral blood. The receptors derive from a man aged 50-60 years who had recovered from COVID-19.

CDR3 amino acids: CASSQDLGAANTGELFF. In DNA, the CDR3 is TGCGCCAGCAGCCAAGATCTTGGGGCAGCGAACACCGGGGAGCTGTTTTTT. V gene TRBV4-3 combines with J gene TRBJ2-2, with D maybe TRBD1 (5 bases). The germline CDR1 and CDR2 sequences are LGHNA and YSLEER. With 0 bases removed from V and 0 bases from J, the gap between germline ends came to 11 bases. The CDR3 runs to 17 residues.

V and J are TRBV5-1 and TRBJ2-2; D unresolved. This CDR3 contains 13 residues. Germline loops: CDR1 SGHRS, CDR2 YFSETQ. V lost 5 bases and J 4 bases, leaving 9 bases between the germline ends. CDR3 in DNA: TGCGCCAGCAGTTCCCCGGGCACCGGGGAGCTGTTTTTT. Its translation is CASSSPGTGELFF.

The V call is TRBV27, the J call TRBJ2-3; D possibly corresponds to TRBD2 (6 bases). CDR3 length: 15 amino acids. Trimming removed 4 bases at V and 1 base at J, with 12 bases between. Germline V gene data show CDR1 as MNHEY and CDR2 as SMNVEV (reference sequence). The CDR3 sequence: CASSSGSSGTDTQYF. The CDR3 region has the DNA TGTGCCAGCAGTTCCGGGAGTAGCGGCACAGATACGCAGTATTTT.

The chain recombines TRBV4-3 with TRBJ2-4; 9 bases map to TRBD2. The CDR3 is 17 residues long. Germline CDR1 is LGHNA and CDR2 is YSLEER. The ends lost 0 bases at V and 2 bases at J; junction bases unmatched: 5. The CDR3: CASSQDGGGVPKNIQYF. The CDR3 DNA follows: TGCGCCAGCAGCCAAGATGGCGGGGGGGTACCCAAAAACATTCAGTACTTC.

The V gene is TRBV4-3, the J gene TRBJ2-1; 7 bases are shared with TRBD1. Germline V gene data show CDR1 as LGHNA and CDR2 as YSLEER. The CDR3 consists of 15 residues. J gave up 1 base and V 6 bases, and 6 bases lay outside the gene matches. In DNA form, the CDR3 reads TGCGCCAGCAGGCTTACAGGGGTATCCTACAATGAGCAGTTCTTC. Residues: CASRLTGVSYNEQFF.

The chain links TRBV27 to TRBJ2-7, with a possible D match to TRBD2 (7 bases). Looked up from germline, CDR1 is MNHEY and CDR2 is SMNVEV (reference sequence). V lost 5 bases, J lost 2 bases, and 25 bases lay in between. The CDR3 consists of 18 residues. CDR3 region: CASSQAPMGGRMTYEQYF. DNA for the CDR3: TGTGCCAGCAGTCAGGCTCCGATGGGGGGGCGCATGACCTACGAGCAGTACTTC.

The V gene is TRBV19, the J gene TRBJ2-5, with 9 bases identical to TRBD2. This CDR3 has 14 residues. Per germline, CDR1 LNHDA and CDR2 SQIVND (reference sequence). J lost 6 bases, V lost 5 bases, and 7 bases had no gene match. The CDR3 nucleotides are TGTGCCAGTAGTGACATTAGCGGGGGAAAGACCCAGTACTTC. Its translation: CASSDISGGKTQYF.

The V gene is TRBV7-9, the J gene TRBJ2-1; TRBD2 is a possible D gene (6 bases). Germline V gives CDR1 SEHNR, CDR2 FQNEAQ (reference sequence). The CDR3 runs to 14 residues. Trimming took 1 base from V and 6 from J, leaving 10 bases between them. The CDR3 spells CASSLVSGPNEQFF. The CDR3 bases are TGTGCCAGCAGCTTAGTTAGCGGTCCCAATGAGCAGTTCTTC.

As for this clone: The sample holds other DNA sequences that translate to the same CDR3. For the CDR3, the DNA is TGTGCCAGCAGTGAGGGCCAGTACCAAGAGACCCAGTACTTC. Protein sequence: CASSEGQYQETQYF. This chain connects TRBV2 to TRBJ2-5; D is uncertain. The CDR3 extends over 14 amino acids. The germline CDR1 and CDR2 sequences are SNHLY and FYNNEI. Trimming shortened V by 3 bases and J by 0 bases, and 8 bases separated the two germline ends.

The rearrangement uses TRBV6-4 and TRBJ2-5; TRBD2 agrees at 13 bases. The CDR3 runs 17 residues. Trimming cost V 2 bases and J 4 bases; bases outside gene matches: 7. Germline CDR1 reads MRHNA; CDR2 reads SNTAGT. In DNA form, the CDR3 reads TGTGCCAGCAGTGACAGACTAGCGGGAGGTTCCGCAGAGACCCAGTACTTC. Amino acid sequence: CASSDRLAGGSAETQYF.

There are a few counts of this clone. This sequence joins TRBV4-1 and TRBJ1-2, with a tentative D call TRBD1 (5 bases). CDR3 length: 16 amino acids. CDR1 is MGHRA and CDR2 is YSYEKL in the germline V gene. Trimming left V 0 bases short and J 0 bases short, with 11 bases between. In DNA, the CDR3 is TGCGCCAGCAGCCAAGATCCCGCCAGGGCTAACTATGGCTACACCTTC. Its translation is CASSQDPARANYGYTF.

The chain employs TRBV21-1 and TRBJ2-3; the table calls TRBD2, which could not be checked here. TRBV21-1 is given as a pseudogene. CDR3 length: 15 residues. CDR3 nucleotide sequence: TGTGCCAGCACCCAACCCCCTACTTCCACAGATACGCAGTATTTT. Protein sequence: CASTQPPTSTDTQYF.

This chain links TRBV19 with TRBJ1-1; no reliable D call. Germline values: CDR1 LNHDA, CDR2 SQIVND (reference sequence). Deletions cut 5 bases from V and 1 base from J, with 11 bases between. The CDR3 contains 14 residues. CDR3 bases: TGTGCCAGTAGTGTTGTCACGGGGAACACTGAAGCTTTCTTT. This gives the protein CASSVVTGNTEAFF.

The rearrangement joins TRBV5-6 to TRBJ1-1; D unclear. The length of the CDR3 is 12 residues. Germline values: CDR1 SGHDT, CDR2 YYEEEE. V was trimmed by 0 bases and J by 7 bases, leaving 7 bases between them. DNA for the CDR3: TGTGCCAGCAGCTTGGATCTATTTGAAGCTTTCTTT. Its protein is CASSLDLFEAFF.

This clone was observed a handful of times. This chain connects TRBV29-1 to TRBJ1-1; no definite D call. With 8 bases removed from V and 2 bases from J, the gap between germline ends came to 6 bases. CDR1 is SQVTM, CDR2 ANQGSEA, per germline. The CDR3 is made up of 10 amino acids. CDR3 nucleotide sequence: TGCAGCACCACAAACACTGAAGCTTTCTTT. This codes for CSTTNTEAFF.

This chain links TRBV9 with TRBJ2-6; 8 bases are a match to TRBD1. The CDR3 contains 17 residues. CDR1 is SGDLS and CDR2 is YYNGEE in the germline V gene. The J segment lost 4 bases and the V segment lost 0 bases, leaving 6 bases of the junction unmatched. The CDR3, as DNA: TGTGCCAGCAGCGTAGGGGCAGGGGGCGCAGGGGCCAACGTCCTGACTTTC. Protein product: CASSVGAGGAGANVLTF.

In DNA form, the CDR3 reads TGCGCCAGCAGCATCGGACAGGGGGCGCAAAATACGCAGTATTTT. Translated, it gives CASSIGQGAQNTQYF. The chain has TRBV5-1 and TRBJ2-3, with 11 positions matching TRBD1. CDR1 SGHRS and CDR2 YFSETQ come from the germline V gene. V lost 4 bases, J lost 7 bases, and 8 bases stayed unmatched. The CDR3 is 15 residues long.

This chain joins TRBV6-4 and TRBJ2-2; D might be TRBD1 (5 bases). Trimming shortened V by 5 bases and J by 5 bases, and 12 bases separated the two germline ends. The length of the CDR3 is 14 residues. Germline V gives CDR1 MRHNA, CDR2 SNTAGT. CDR3 nucleotide sequence: TGTGCCAGCAGTCGGACAATTTCTACCGGGGAGCTGTTTTTT. Translation: CASSRTISTGELFF.

The genes are TRBV5-1 and TRBJ1-1, with D perhaps matching TRBD1 (6 bases). V was shortened by 0 bases and J by 10 bases, with 13 bases between the two germline ends. The CDR3 is made up of 13 amino acids. CDR1 SGHRS and CDR2 YFSETQ come from the germline V gene. The CDR3 reads CASSLEAGAAAFF. The CDR3 DNA sequence: TGCGCCAGCAGCTTGGAGGCAGGGGCCGCAGCTTTCTTT.

This clone was picked up one time. V usage is TRBV7-2 and J usage is TRBJ2-7, with TRBD2 matching 7 bases. V lost 1 base and J lost 3; bases outside the gene matches: 6. The CDR3 covers 15 residues. Germline V lookup: CDR1 SGHTA, CDR2 FQGNSA. In nucleotides, the CDR3 is TGTGCCAGCAGCTTAGGAGCGGGGTCCCTCTACGAGCAGTACTTC. As protein: CASSLGAGSLYEQYF.

Only one count was recorded for this clone. The chain is built from TRBV5-5 and TRBJ2-3; 7 positions agree with TRBD2. Per the germline V gene, CDR1 is SGHKS and CDR2 is YYEKEE (reference sequence). The CDR3 spans 17 residues. V dropped 3 bases and J dropped 1; count of bases not matched to a gene: 11. Here the CDR3 reads CASSSLGAGTGTDTQYF. Here the CDR3 DNA reads TGTGCCAGCAGCTCACTCGGAGCGGGAACCGGCACAGATACGCAGTATTTT.

The sample holds one count of this clone. This chain links TRBV5-4 with TRBJ2-7, with TRBD1 matching over 9 bases. The germline CDR1 and CDR2 sequences are SGHNT and YYREEE (reference sequence). The CDR3 is 15 amino acids. V lost 2 bases, J lost 5 bases, and 8 bases stayed unmatched. In nucleotides, the CDR3 is TGTGCCAGCAGCTTCCCCGGGACAGGGACTAACGAGCAGTACTTC. Its translation: CASSFPGTGTNEQYF.

The rearrangement uses TRBV29-1 and TRBJ1-1; D is possibly TRBD1 (5 bases). CDR1 is SQVTM and CDR2 is ANQGSEA in the germline V gene. The CDR3 length is 12 residues. CDR3 nucleotide sequence: TGCACCTTGGGACTGTCTCATACTGAAGCTTTCTTT. The encoded protein is CTLGLSHTEAFF. The full variable domain, its missing parts supplied by reference TRBV29-1 and TRBJ1-1, is SAVISQKPSRDICQRGTSLTIQCQVDSQVTMMFWYRQQPGQSLTLIATANQGSEATYESGFVIDKFPISRPNLTFSTLTVSNMSPEDSSIYLCTLGLSHTEAFFGQGTRLTVV.

The chain combines TRBV3-1 (or the pseudogene TRBV3-2) with TRBJ2-2; TRBD1 aligns across 8 bases. V gave up 4 bases and J gave up 7 bases; unmatched junction bases: 5. CDR3 length: 14 amino acids. Germline V CDR1 and CDR2: LGHDT, YNNKEL (reference sequence). For the CDR3, the DNA is TGTGCCAGCAGCCCTCAGGGGGCGAGCGGGGAGCTGTTTTTT. It codes for CASSPQGASGELFF.

The V gene is TRBV6-2 or TRBV6-3, the J gene TRBJ2-5; D might be TRBD2 (5 bases). The germline V and J ends were trimmed by 0 bases and 5 bases, with 13 bases remaining between them. Germline V gene data show CDR1 as MNHEY and CDR2 as SVGEGT. There are 15 residues in the CDR3. CDR3 DNA: TGTGCCAGCAGTTACTCGTTCGGAGGAGTGGAGACCCAGTACTTC. It codes for CASSYSFGGVETQYF.

The genes are TRBV2 and TRBJ1-1; 10 bases map to TRBD1. Germline trimming cut 6 bases from V and 5 bases from J; bases unmatched to any gene: 9. The length of the CDR3 is 15 residues. CDR1 is SNHLY, CDR2 FYNNEI, per germline. CDR3 DNA: TGTGCCAGCAGCACCAGACAGGGGGCGCAGACTGAAGCTTTCTTT. Encoded protein: CASSTRQGAQTEAFF. Variable domain in full (rest from reference TRBV2 and TRBJ1-1): EPEVTQTPSHQVTQMGQEVILRCVPISNHLYFYWYRQILGQKVEFLVSFYNNEISEKSEIFDDQFSVERPDGSNFTLKIRSTKLEDSAMYFCASSTRQGAQTEAFFGQGTRLTVV.

This clone was picked up one time. The V and J genes are TRBV7-3 and TRBJ2-1, with TRBD2 matching 14 bases. Trimming removed 5 bases from V and 11 bases from J; junction bases left unmatched: 14. CDR3 length: 17 amino acids. Germline V gives CDR1 SGHTA, CDR2 FQGTGA. The CDR3 DNA is TGTGCCAGCAGCCCAAACGCGGGGACTAGCGGGGGTAATAAGCAGTTCTTC. Its protein is CASSPNAGTSGGNKQFF.

V usage is TRBV6-5 and J usage is TRBJ2-7; weak D call: TRBD1 (6 bases). V lost 5 bases and J lost 3, with 14 bases in between. CDR1 and CDR2 (germline): MNHEY, SVGAGI. The CDR3 contains 14 residues. The CDR3 is CASSMTGTLYEQYF. Written as DNA, the CDR3 is TGTGCCAGCAGTATGACGGGGACACTCTACGAGCAGTACTTC.

The V and J genes are TRBV7-8 and TRBJ2-1, with TRBD1 matching over 8 bases. The CDR3 runs to 13 residues. Germline V gives CDR1 SGHVS, CDR2 FQNEAQ. J was trimmed by 7 bases and V by 1 base; bases with no gene match: 0. The CDR3 is CASSLDRGNEQFF. CDR3 in DNA: TGTGCCAGCAGCTTAGACAGGGGGAATGAGCAGTTCTTC.

This sequence joins TRBV19 and TRBJ1-2, with unresolved D. Germline V CDR1 and CDR2: LNHDA, SQIVND (reference sequence). There are 16 residues in the CDR3. V lost 9 bases and J 6 bases, leaving 26 bases between the germline ends. CDR3 sequence reads: CASTPPGRPLKNGYTF. The CDR3 DNA follows: TGTGCCAGCACCCCGCCTGGGAGGCCATTAAAGAATGGCTACACCTTC.

The chain employs TRBV28 and TRBJ2-3; TRBD2 matches 11 bases. Germline V gene lookup returns CDR1 MDHEN and CDR2 SYDVKM. J gave up 2 bases and V 6 bases, and 7 bases lay outside the gene matches. The CDR3 has 16 residues. CDR3 nucleotides: TGTGCCAGCAGCCCCGTGACTAGCGGGGCCACAGATACGCAGTATTTT. Protein sequence: CASSPVTSGATDTQYF.